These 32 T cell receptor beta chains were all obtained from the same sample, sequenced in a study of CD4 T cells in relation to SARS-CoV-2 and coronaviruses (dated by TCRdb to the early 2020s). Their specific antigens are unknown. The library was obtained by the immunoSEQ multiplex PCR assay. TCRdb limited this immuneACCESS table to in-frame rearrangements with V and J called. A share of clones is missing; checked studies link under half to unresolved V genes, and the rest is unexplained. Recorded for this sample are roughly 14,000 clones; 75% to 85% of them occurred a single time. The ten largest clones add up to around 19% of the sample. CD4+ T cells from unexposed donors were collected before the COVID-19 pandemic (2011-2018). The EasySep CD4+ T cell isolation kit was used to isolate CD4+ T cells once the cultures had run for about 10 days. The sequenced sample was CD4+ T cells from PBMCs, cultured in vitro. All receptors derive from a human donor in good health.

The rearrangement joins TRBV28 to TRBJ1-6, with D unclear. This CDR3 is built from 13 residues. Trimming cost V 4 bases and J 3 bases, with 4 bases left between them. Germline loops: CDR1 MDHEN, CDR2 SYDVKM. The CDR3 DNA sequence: TGTGCCAGCAGTTCCGGCTATAATTCACCCCTCCACTTT. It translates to CASSSGYNSPLHF.

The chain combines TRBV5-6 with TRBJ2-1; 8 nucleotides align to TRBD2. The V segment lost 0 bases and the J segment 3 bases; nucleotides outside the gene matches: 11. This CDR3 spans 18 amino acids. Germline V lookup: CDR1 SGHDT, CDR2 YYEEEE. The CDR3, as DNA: TGTGCCAGCAGCTTGGTAGGAATCGGGAGGGCCGTCTACAATGAGCAGTTCTTC. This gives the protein CASSLVGIGRAVYNEQFF. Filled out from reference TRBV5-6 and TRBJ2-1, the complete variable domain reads DAGVTQSPTHLIKTRGQQVTLRCSPKSGHDTVSWYQQALGQGPQFIFQYYEEEERQRGNFPDRFSGHQFPNYSSELNVNALLLGDSALYLCASSLVGIGRAVYNEQFFGPGTRLTVL.

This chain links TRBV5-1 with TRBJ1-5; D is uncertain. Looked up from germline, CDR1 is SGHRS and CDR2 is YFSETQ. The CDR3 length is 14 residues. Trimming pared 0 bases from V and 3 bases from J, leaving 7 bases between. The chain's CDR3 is CASSLGGPNQPQHF. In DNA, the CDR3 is TGCGCCAGCAGCTTGGGAGGCCCCAATCAGCCCCAGCATTTT.

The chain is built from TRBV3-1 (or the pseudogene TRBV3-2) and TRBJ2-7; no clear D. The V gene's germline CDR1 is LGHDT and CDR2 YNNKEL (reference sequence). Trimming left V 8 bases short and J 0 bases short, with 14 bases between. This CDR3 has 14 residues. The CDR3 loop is CASGVRTDSYEQYF. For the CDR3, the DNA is TGTGCCAGCGGTGTCCGAACAGACTCCTACGAGCAGTACTTC.

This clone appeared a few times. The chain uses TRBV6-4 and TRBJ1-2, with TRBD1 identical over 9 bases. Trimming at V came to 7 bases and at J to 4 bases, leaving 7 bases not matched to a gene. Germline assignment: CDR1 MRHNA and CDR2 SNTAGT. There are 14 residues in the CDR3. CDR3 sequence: CASTYRGHGYGYTF. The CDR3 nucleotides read TGTGCCAGCACCTACAGGGGGCACGGCTATGGCTACACCTTC.

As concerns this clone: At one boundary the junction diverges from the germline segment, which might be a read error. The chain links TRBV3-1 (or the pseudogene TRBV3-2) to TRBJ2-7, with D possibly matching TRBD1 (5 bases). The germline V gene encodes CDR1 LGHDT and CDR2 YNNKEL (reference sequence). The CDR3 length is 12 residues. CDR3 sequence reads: CASSQVSGQMLF. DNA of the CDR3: TGTGCCAGCAGCCAAGTGTCAGGGCAGATGTTATTC.

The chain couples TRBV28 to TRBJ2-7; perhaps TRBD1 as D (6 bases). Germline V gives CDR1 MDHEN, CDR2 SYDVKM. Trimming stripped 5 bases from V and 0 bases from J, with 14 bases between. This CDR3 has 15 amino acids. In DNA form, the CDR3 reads TGTGCCAGCAGTAAAAGGACAGAAATCTCCTACGAGCAGTACTTC. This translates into CASSKRTEISYEQYF. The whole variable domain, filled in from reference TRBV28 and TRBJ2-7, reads DVKVTQSSRYLVKRTGEKVFLECVQDMDHENMFWYRQDPGLGLRLIYFSYDVKMKEKGDIPEGYSVSREKKERFSLILESASTNQTSMYLCASSKRTEISYEQYFGPGTRLTVT.

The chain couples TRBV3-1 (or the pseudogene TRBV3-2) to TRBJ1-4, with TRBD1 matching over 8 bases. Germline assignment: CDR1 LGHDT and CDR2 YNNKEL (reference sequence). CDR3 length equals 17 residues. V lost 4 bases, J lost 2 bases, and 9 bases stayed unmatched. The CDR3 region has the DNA TGTGCCAGCAGCCCTCTTGACAGGGGAACCACTAATGAAAAACTGTTTTTT. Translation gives CASSPLDRGTTNEKLFF.

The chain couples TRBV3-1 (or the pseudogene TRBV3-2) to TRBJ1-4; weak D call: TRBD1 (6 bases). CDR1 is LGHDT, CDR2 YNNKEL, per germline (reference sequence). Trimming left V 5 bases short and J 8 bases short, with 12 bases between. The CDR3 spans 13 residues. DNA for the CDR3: TGTGCCAGCAGCACAGGGTGGGTCGAAAAACTGTTTTTT. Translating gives CASSTGWVEKLFF.

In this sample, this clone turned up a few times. CDR3 DNA: TGCGCCAGCAGCTCCCAGGGCACCACAGATACGCAGTATTTT. The encoded protein is CASSSQGTTDTQYF. The chain is built from TRBV5-1 and TRBJ2-3, with D possibly TRBD1 on 5 matching bases. Looked up from germline, CDR1 is SGHRS and CDR2 is YFSETQ. V lost 3 bases and J lost 2, with 10 bases in between. The CDR3 is made up of 14 amino acids. Full variable domain (outside the CDR3, taken from reference TRBV5-1 and TRBJ2-3): KAGVTQTPRYLIKTRGQQVTLSCSPISGHRSVSWYQQTPGQGLQFLFEYFSETQRNKGNFPGRFSGRQFSNSRSEMNVSTLELGDSALYLCASSSQGTTDTQYFGPGTRLTVL.

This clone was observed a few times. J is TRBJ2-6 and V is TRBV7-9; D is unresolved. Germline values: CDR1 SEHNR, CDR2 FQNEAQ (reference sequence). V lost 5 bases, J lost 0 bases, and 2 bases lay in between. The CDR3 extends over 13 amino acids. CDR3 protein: CASSGSGANVLTF. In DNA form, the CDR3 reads TGTGCCAGCAGCGGCTCTGGGGCCAACGTCCTGACTTTC.

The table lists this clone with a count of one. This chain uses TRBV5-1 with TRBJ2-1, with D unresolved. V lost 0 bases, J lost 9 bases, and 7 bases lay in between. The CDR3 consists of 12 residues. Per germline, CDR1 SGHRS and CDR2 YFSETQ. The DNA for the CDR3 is TGCGCCAGCAGCTTGGGCTTCAGTGAGCAGTTCTTC. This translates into CASSLGFSEQFF.

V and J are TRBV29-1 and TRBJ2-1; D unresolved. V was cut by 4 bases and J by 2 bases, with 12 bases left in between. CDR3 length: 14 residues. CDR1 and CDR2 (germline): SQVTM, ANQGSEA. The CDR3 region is CSVALLEAYNEQFF. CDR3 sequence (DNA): TGCAGCGTTGCTCTGCTAGAAGCCTACAATGAGCAGTTCTTC.

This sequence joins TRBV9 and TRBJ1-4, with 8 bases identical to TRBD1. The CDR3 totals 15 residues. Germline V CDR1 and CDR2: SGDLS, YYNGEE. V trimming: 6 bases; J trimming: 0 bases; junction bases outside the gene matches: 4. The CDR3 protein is CASTGGGATNEKLFF. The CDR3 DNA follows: TGTGCCAGCACAGGGGGCGGTGCAACTAATGAAAAACTGTTTTTT.

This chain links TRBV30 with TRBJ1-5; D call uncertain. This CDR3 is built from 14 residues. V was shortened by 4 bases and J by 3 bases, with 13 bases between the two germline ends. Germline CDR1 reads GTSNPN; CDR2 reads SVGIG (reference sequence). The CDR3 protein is CAWTTLNTNQPQHF. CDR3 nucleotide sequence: TGTGCCTGGACGACCCTCAACACCAATCAGCCCCAGCATTTT.

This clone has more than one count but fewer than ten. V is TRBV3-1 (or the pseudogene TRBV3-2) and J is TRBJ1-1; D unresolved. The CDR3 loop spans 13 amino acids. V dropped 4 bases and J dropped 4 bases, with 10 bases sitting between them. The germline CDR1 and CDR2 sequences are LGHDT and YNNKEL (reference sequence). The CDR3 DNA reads TGTGCCAGCAGCCGGACGGCGAGCACTGAAGCTTTCTTT. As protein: CASSRTASTEAFF.

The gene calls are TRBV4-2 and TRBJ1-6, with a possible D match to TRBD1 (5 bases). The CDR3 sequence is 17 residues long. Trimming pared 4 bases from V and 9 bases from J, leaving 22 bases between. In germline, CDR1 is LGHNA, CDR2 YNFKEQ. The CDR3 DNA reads TGTGCCAGCAGCCGCCTGGCGGGGGGATCAATGGGTTCACCCCTCCACTTT. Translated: CASSRLAGGSMGSPLHF.

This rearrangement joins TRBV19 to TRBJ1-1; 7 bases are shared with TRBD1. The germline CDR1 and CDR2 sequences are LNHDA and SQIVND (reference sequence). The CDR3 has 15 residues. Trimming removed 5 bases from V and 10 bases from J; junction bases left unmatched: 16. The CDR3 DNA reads TGTGCCAGTAGTCCACTTCGGGGACAGAACGTGGGAGCTTTCTTT. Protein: CASSPLRGQNVGAFF.

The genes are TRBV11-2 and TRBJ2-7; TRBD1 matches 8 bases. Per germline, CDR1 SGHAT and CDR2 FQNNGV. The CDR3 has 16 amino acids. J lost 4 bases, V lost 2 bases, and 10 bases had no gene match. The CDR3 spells CASSLIKYRGSYEQYF. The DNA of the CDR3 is TGTGCCAGCAGCTTAATTAAATACAGGGGGAGTTACGAGCAGTACTTC.

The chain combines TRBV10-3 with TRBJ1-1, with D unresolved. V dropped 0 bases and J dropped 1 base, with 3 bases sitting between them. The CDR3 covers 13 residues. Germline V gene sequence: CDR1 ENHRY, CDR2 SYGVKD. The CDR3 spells CAISESENTEAFF. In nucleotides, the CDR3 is TGTGCCATCAGTGAGTCGGAGAACACTGAAGCTTTCTTT.

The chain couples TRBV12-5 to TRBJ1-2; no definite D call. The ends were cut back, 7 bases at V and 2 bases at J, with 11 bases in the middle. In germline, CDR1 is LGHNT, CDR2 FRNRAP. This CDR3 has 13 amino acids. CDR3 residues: CASAPTRNYGYTF. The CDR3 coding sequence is TGTGCTAGTGCCCCCACCCGGAACTATGGCTACACCTTC. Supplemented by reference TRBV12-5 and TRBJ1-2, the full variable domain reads DARVTQTPRHKVTEMGQEVTMRCQPILGHNTVFWYRQTMMQGLELLAYFRNRAPLDDSGMPKDRFSAEMPDATLATLKIQPSEPRDSAVYFCASAPTRNYGYTFGSGTRLTVV.

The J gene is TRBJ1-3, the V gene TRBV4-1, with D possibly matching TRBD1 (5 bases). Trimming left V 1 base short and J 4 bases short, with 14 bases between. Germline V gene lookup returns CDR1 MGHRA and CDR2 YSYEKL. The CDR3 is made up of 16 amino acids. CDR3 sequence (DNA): TGCGCCAGCAGCCAAGGAGGGGAATGGAAGGGAAACACCATATATTTT. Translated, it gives CASSQGGEWKGNTIYF.

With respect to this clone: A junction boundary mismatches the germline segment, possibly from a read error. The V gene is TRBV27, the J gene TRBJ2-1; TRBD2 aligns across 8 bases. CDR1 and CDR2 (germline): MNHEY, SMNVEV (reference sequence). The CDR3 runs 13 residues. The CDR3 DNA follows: TGTGCCAGCAGTCTAGGACTAGCCAATAAGCAGTTCTTC. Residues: CASSLGLANKQFF.

CDR3 amino acids: CASSRDRELSEQYF. The CDR3 bases are TGTGCCAGCAGCCGGGACAGGGAATTATCCGAGCAGTACTTC. The V call is TRBV7-8, the J call TRBJ2-7, with 9 bases aligning to TRBD1. Germline lookup yields CDR1 SGHVS and CDR2 FQNEAQ. The CDR3 totals 14 residues. With V trimmed by 5 bases and J by 6 bases, 8 bases remained unmatched.

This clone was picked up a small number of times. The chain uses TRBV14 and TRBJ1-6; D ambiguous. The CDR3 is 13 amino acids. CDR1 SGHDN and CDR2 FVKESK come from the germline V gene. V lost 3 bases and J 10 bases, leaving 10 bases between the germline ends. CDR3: CASSQYKRSPLHF. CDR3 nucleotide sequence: TGTGCCAGCAGCCAGTATAAGAGATCACCCCTCCACTTT.

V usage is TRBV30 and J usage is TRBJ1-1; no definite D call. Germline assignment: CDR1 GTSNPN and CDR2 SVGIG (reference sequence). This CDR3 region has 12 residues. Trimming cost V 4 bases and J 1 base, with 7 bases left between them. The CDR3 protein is CAWTLANTEAFF. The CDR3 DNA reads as TGTGCCTGGACCTTGGCGAACACTGAAGCTTTCTTT. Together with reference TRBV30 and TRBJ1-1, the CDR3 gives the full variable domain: SQTIHQWPATLVQPVGSPLSLECTVEGTSNPNLYWYRQAAGRGLQLLFYSVGIGQISSEVPQNLSASRPQDRQFILSSKKLLLSDSGFYLCAWTLANTEAFFGQGTRLTVV.

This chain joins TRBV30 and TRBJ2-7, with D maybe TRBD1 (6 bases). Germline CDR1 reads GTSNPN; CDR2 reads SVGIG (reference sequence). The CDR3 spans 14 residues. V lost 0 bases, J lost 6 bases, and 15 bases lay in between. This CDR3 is CAWSVRLGAGEQYF. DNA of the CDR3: TGTGCCTGGAGTGTACGTCTGGGGGCGGGCGAGCAGTACTTC.

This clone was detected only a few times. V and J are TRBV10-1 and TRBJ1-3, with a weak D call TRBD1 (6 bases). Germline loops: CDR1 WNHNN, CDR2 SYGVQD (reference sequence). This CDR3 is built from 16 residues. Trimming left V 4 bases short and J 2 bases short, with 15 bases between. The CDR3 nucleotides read TGCGCCAGCAGTGCCGGAACAGGGACTACTGGAAACACCATATATTTT. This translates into CASSAGTGTTGNTIYF.

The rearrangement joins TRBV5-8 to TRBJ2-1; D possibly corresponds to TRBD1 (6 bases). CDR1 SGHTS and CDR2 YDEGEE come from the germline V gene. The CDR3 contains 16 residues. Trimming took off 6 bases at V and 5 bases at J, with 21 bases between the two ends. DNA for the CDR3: TGTGCCAGCATTTTGTTCACAGGGATCAAGGACAATGAGCAGTTCTTC. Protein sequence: CASILFTGIKDNEQFF.

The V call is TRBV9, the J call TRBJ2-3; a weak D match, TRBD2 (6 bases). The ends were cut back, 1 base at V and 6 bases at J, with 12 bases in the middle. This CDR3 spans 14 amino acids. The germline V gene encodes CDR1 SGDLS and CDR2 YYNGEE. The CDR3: CASSVTEGMDTQYF. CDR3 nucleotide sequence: TGTGCCAGCAGCGTAACGGAGGGGATGGATACGCAGTATTTT.

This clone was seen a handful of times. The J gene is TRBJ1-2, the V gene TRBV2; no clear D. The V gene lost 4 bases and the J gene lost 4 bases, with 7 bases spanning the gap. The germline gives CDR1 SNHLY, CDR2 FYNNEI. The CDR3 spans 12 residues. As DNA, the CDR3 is TGTGCCAGCAGTGGCCACTCCTATGGCTACACCTTC. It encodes CASSGHSYGYTF.

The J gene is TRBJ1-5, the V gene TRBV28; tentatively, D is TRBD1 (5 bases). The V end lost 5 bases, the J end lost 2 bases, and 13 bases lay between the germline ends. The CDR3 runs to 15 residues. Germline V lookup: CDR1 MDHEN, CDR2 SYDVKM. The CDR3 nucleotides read TGTGCCAGCAGTCCCGCGGGACTTCGCAATCAGCCCCAGCATTTT. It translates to CASSPAGLRNQPQHF.